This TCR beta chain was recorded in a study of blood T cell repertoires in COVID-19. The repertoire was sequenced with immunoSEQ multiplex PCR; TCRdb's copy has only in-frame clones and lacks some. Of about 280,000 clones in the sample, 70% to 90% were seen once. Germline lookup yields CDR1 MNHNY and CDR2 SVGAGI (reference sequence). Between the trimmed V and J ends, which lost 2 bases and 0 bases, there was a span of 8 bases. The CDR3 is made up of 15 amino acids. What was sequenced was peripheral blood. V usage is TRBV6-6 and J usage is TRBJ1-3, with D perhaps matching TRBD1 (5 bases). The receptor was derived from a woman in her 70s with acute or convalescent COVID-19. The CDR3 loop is CASSYDRTSGNTIYF. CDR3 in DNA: TGTGCCAGCAGTTACGACAGAACCTCTGGAAACACCATATATTTT.